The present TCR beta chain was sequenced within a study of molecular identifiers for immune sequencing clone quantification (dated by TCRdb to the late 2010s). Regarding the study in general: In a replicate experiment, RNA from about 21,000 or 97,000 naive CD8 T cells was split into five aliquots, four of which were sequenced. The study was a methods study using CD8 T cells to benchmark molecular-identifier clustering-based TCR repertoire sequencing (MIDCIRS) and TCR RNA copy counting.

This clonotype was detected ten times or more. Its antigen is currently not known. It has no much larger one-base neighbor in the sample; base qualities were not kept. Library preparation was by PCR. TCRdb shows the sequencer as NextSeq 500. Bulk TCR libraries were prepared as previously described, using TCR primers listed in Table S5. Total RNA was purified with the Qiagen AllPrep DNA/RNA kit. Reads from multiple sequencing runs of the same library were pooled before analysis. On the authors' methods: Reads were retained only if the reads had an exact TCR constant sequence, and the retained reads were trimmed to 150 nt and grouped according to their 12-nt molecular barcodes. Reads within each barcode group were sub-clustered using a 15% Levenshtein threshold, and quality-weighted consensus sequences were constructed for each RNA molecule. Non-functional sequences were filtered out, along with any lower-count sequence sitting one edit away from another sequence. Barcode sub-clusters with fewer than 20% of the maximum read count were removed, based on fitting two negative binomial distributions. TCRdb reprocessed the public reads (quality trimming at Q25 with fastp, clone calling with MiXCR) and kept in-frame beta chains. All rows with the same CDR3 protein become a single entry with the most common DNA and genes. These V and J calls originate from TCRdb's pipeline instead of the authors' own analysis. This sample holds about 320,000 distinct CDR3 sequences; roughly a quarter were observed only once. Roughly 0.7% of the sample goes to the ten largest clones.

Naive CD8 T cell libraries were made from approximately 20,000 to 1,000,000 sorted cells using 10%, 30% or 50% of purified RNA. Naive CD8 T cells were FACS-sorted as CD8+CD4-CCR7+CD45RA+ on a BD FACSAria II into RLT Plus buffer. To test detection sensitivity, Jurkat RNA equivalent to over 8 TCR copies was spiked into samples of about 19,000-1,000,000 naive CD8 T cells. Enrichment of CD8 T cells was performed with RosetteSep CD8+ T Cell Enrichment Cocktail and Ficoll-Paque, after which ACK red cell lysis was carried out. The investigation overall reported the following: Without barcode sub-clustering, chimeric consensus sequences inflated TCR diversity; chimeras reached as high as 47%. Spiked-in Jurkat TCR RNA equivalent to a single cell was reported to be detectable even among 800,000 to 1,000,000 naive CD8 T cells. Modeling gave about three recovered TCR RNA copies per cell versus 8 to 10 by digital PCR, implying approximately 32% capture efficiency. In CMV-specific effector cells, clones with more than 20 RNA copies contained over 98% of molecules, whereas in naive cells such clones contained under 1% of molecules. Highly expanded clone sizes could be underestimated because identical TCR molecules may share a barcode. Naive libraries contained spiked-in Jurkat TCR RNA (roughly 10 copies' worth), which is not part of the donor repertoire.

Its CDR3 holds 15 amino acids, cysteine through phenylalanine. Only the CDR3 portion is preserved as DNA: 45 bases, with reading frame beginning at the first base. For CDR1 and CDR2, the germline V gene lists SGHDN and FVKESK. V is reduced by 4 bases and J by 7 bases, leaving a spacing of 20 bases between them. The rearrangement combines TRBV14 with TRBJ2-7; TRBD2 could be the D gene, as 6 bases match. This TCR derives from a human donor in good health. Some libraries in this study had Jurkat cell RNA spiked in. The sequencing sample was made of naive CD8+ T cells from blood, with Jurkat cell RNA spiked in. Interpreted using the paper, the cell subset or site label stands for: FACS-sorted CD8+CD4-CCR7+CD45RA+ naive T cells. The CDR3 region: CASSPLTTGGWEQYF. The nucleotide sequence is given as TGTGCCAGCAGCCCCCTAACCACCGGGGGATGGGAGCAGTACTTC.